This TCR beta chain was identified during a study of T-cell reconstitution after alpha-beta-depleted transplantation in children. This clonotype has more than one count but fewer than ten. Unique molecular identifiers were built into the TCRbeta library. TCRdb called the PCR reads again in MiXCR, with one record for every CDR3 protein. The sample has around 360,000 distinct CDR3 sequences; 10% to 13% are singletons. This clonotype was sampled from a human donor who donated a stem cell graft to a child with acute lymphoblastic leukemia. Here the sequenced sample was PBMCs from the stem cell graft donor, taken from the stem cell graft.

CDR3 in amino acids: CASSEPKGTSTSQQYF. CDR3 sequence (DNA): TGCGCCAGCAGTGAGCCGAAGGGGACTAGCACCTCTCAGCAGTACTTC. V is TRBV10-2 and J is TRBJ2-7, with 9 bases identical to TRBD2. This CDR3 region has 16 residues. Germline CDR1 WSHSY, CDR2 SAAADI. V shed 2 bases and J 8 bases; nucleotides not matched to a gene: 13.